Included here is one TCR beta chain sequence, with context. What it recognizes is unknown. The gene symbols are mouse symbols. The sequence runs out 1 residue before the end of the CDR3; the remainder is reconstructed from the germline J gene. This specimen comes from a study of tissue T cells after allogeneic stem cell transplantation. Method: immunoSEQ multiplex PCR; TCRdb's copy keeps in-frame clones and lacks some. The table lists approximately 5,800 clones, less than 55% of them singletons. Regarding time point: mouse harvest day 7 after allogeneic transplant. Tail vein injection delivered 10^7 T-cell-depleted bone marrow cells and 10^6 splenic CD5+ T cells. B6 (H2b) cells into BALB/c (H2d) mice; tissues taken at day 7 or 14. Study-level results: Which tissue TCRs were alloreactive or antigen-specific was not determined. Some clones might be persisting host cells. Sampling depth was limited, and the cohort was small and clinically varied. In patients and mice, blood and spleen missed much of tissue repertoire.

The germline V gene has CDR1 KGHTA and CDR2 FQNQQP. This CDR3 comprises 14 residues. The J gene is TRBJ2-4, the V gene TRBV23. Input material: gut tissue. This TCR came from a female BALB/c mouse given C57BL/6 T cells with graft-versus-host disease after an allogeneic hematopoietic cell transplant. CDR3 bases read: TGCTCCAGCAGCCCCTGGGACAGTCAAAACACCTTGTAC. This encodes CSSSPWDSQNTLY. The full CDR3 protein reads CSSSPWDSQNTLYF.